The 15 T cell receptor beta chains below were found in one sample sequenced in a study of cytomegalovirus exposure and HLA in healthy donors. Only in-frame clones appear in the TCRdb table, and some are missing; sequencing was by immunoSEQ multiplex PCR. The data hold under 250,000 clones, with less than 85% observed a single time. Sequenced: PBMCs. The receptor set was obtained from a woman aged 18-29 years in good health and CMV-seronegative.

The chain links TRBV29-1 to TRBJ2-7; possibly TRBD1 for D (6 bases). CDR3 size: 16 residues. Trimming removed 4 bases from V and 2 bases from J, with 21 bases in between. CDR1 is SQVTM and CDR2 is ANQGSEA in the germline V gene. For the CDR3, the DNA is TGCAGCGTTGCCCTAGGCCCGGGACATAAAACCTACGAGCAGTACTTC. Translating gives CSVALGPGHKTYEQYF.

The J gene is TRBJ2-3, the V gene TRBV27, with D uncertain. The germline gives CDR1 MNHEY, CDR2 SMNVEV (reference sequence). V lost 6 bases and J lost 1, with 8 bases in between. The length of the CDR3 is 13 residues. The CDR3 DNA reads TGTGCCAGCAGATTGGCTCGCACAGATACGCAGTATTTT. Protein sequence: CASRLARTDTQYF.

The chain has TRBV10-3 and TRBJ1-2; TRBD1 matches at 10 bases. This CDR3 comprises 18 residues. CDR1 and CDR2 (germline): ENHRY, SYGVKD. V lost 5 bases, J lost 2 bases, and 14 bases stayed unmatched. This CDR3 reads CAISSAGGDRGQNYGYTF. For the CDR3, the DNA is TGTGCCATCAGTAGTGCAGGTGGAGACAGGGGGCAAAACTATGGCTACACCTTC.

This chain connects TRBV7-8 to TRBJ2-2, with 8 bases matching TRBD2. The CDR3 is made up of 16 amino acids. Germline loops: CDR1 SGHVS, CDR2 FQNEAQ. J was trimmed by 5 bases and V by 5 bases; bases with no gene match: 10. CDR3: CASSPPGGRRTGELFF. CDR3 nucleotides: TGTGCCAGCAGCCCGCCGGGGGGGAGGAGGACCGGGGAGCTGTTTTTT.

The chain has TRBV2 and TRBJ2-1; a possible D gene is TRBD2 (7 bases). The CDR3 has 14 residues. Trimming took off 10 bases at V and 9 bases at J, with 22 bases between the two ends. In germline, CDR1 is SNHLY, CDR2 FYNNEI. CDR3 sequence reads: CATLGGGPKGEQFF. The DNA of the CDR3 is TGTGCCACATTGGGAGGGGGTCCTAAAGGTGAGCAGTTCTTC.

This chain joins TRBV5-1 and TRBJ2-7; 8 nucleotides match TRBD2. V shed 4 bases and J 0 bases; nucleotides not matched to a gene: 6. The CDR3 runs 15 residues. In germline, CDR1 is SGHRS, CDR2 YFSETQ. The CDR3 region is CASSPTSGFSYEQYF. The DNA of the CDR3 is TGCGCCAGCAGCCCCACTAGCGGTTTCTCCTACGAGCAGTACTTC.

This clone was recorded only once. This rearrangement joins TRBV30 to TRBJ2-5; D is possibly TRBD1 (6 bases). The germline CDR1 and CDR2 sequences are GTSNPN and SVGIG (reference sequence). Trimming stripped 3 bases from V and 7 bases from J, with 18 bases between. The CDR3 runs to 14 residues. Written as DNA, the CDR3 is TGTGCCTGGAGCGGGTCTCAGGGGCTGGGGACCCAGTACTTC. Translating gives CAWSGSQGLGTQYF.

The gene calls are TRBV30 and TRBJ1-5, with a possible D match to TRBD1 (5 bases). Trimming removed 1 base at V and 2 bases at J, with 12 bases between. The CDR3 contains 15 residues. Germline CDR1 is GTSNPN and CDR2 is SVGIG (reference sequence). The CDR3 sequence: CAWSGAGSGNQPQHF. In nucleotides, the CDR3 is TGTGCCTGGAGTGGGGCAGGGTCTGGCAATCAGCCCCAGCATTTT.

The chain has TRBV6-6 and TRBJ1-5, with a tentative D call TRBD1 (5 bases). This CDR3 has 15 residues. Germline loops: CDR1 MNHNY, CDR2 SVGAGI (reference sequence). Trimming shortened V by 8 bases and J by 0 bases, and 14 bases separated the two germline ends. The CDR3: CASGDSDYSNQPQHF. CDR3 nucleotide sequence: TGTGCCAGCGGTGACAGTGACTATAGCAATCAGCCCCAGCATTTT.

This chain links TRBV6-1 with TRBJ1-5, with a weak D call TRBD1 (5 bases). The V end lost 3 bases, the J end lost 3 bases, and 12 bases lay between the germline ends. The germline V gene has CDR1 MNHNS and CDR2 SASEGT. This CDR3 is 15 amino acids long. CDR3 DNA sequence: TGTGCCAGCAGTGATGTCGGAGGGACCAATCAGCCCCAGCATTTT. It yields the protein CASSDVGGTNQPQHF.

The chain employs TRBV27 and TRBJ2-1, with 12 nucleotides matching TRBD2. With V trimmed by 6 bases and J by 7 bases, 7 bases remained unmatched. The CDR3 runs to 15 residues. Per germline, CDR1 MNHEY and CDR2 SMNVEV (reference sequence). CDR3 sequence (DNA): TGTGCCAGCAGATCACTAGCGGGAGGTCGTAATGAGCAGTTCTTC. Translating gives CASRSLAGGRNEQFF.

The V gene is TRBV5-1, the J gene TRBJ1-2, with TRBD1 as a possible D gene (5 bases). V was clipped by 1 base and J by 3 bases, with 7 bases between them. The CDR3 is made up of 13 amino acids. Looked up from germline, CDR1 is SGHRS and CDR2 is YFSETQ. CDR3 in DNA: TGCGCCAGCAGCTTGACAGGAGACTATGGCTACACCTTC. Encoded protein: CASSLTGDYGYTF.

The chain links TRBV25-1 to TRBJ2-7; 10 positions agree with TRBD1. From germline, CDR1 is MGHDK and CDR2 SYGVNS. The CDR3 is 16 residues long. V was clipped by 6 bases and J by 2 bases; unmatched bases: 10. This CDR3 is CASSPLLGTGAYEQYF. The CDR3, as DNA: TGTGCCAGCAGCCCACTTCTCGGGACAGGGGCCTACGAGCAGTACTTC.

CDR3 in amino acids: CASALGPEGRSAYNEQFF. The CDR3 region has the DNA TGTGCCAGCGCCCTCGGTCCCGAGGGCAGGTCGGCCTACAATGAGCAGTTCTTC. The V call is TRBV11-2, the J call TRBJ2-1; the D gene is possibly TRBD2 (5 bases). V lost 8 bases and J lost 2, with 25 bases in between. The CDR3 length is 18 residues. CDR1 and CDR2 from the germline V gene are SGHAT and FQNNGV.

This chain links TRBV27 with TRBJ1-2; D is perhaps TRBD1 (6 bases). The CDR3 is made up of 15 amino acids. V lost 0 bases and J lost 2, with 10 bases in between. Germline V gene sequence: CDR1 MNHEY, CDR2 SMNVEV (reference sequence). CDR3 loop: CASSLSGGANYGYTF. As DNA, the CDR3 is TGTGCCAGCAGTTTATCTGGGGGGGCCAACTATGGCTACACCTTC.